The clone carrying this T cell receptor (beta chain) was observed at least ten times. Its specificity is unknown. This record comes from a study of human T cells and chemical hapten exposure. Overall study context: Patients, predominantly female, presented with alopecia areata, totalis or universalis. General study findings and limits: Against controls, expanded TCRs gave rise to significantly more large CDR3 similarity clusters.

Authors' methods: TCR counts had a median of about 94,000 per sample and spanned about 20,000 to 750,000. TCRdb reprocessed the RACE reads via MiXCR and lists one record per CDR3 protein. The V and J calls come from TCRdb's annotation, not from the publication. The profile shows more than 250,000 distinct CDR3 sequences, approximately 7.5% of them singletons. The CDR3 has 10 residues. V was pared by 5 bases and J by 7 bases, with 5 bases between. Germline CDR1 reads MNHEY; CDR2 reads SMNVEV (reference sequence). Time point meaning: pre-sensitization, week 0. Treatment described: therapeutic diphenylcyclopropenone sensitization with weekly scalp DPC.

This rearrangement joins TRBV27 to TRBJ1-1; D is unresolved. This receptor was taken from a man aged 18 to 29 with alopecia areata. Some clones in this sample may be carry-over from other donors' samples. The input for sequencing was whole blood, taken in connection with sensitization to the hapten diphenylcyclopropenone (DPC). CDR3 loop: CASSRSEAFF. CDR3 DNA sequence: TGTGCCAGCAGTCGCAGTGAAGCTTTCTTT.